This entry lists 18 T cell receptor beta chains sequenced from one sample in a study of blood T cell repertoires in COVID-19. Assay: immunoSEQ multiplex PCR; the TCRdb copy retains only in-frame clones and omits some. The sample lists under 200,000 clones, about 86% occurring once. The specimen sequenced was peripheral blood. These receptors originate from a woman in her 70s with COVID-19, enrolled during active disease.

The DNA for the CDR3 is TGTGCCAGCAGCGGCCGACTATGGACAGGCAATCAGCCCCAGCATTTT. Its translation: CASSGRLWTGNQPQHF. The rearrangement uses TRBV5-8 and TRBJ1-5; D is possibly TRBD1 (6 bases). CDR3 length: 16 residues. The V end lost 4 bases, the J end lost 2 bases, and 16 bases lay between the germline ends. Germline loops: CDR1 SGHTS, CDR2 YDEGEE.

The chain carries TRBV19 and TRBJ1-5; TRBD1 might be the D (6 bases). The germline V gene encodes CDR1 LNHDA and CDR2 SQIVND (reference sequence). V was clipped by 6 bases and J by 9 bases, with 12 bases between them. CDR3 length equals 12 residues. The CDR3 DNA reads TGTGCCAGTAGCGGACAGTTTGGGCCCCAGCATTTT. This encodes CASSGQFGPQHF.

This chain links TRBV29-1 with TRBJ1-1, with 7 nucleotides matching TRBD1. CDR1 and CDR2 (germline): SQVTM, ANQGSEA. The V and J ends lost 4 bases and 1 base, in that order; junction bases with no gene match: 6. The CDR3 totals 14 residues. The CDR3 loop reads CSVARTGSNTEAFF. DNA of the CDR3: TGCAGCGTTGCCCGGACAGGTTCGAACACTGAAGCTTTCTTT.

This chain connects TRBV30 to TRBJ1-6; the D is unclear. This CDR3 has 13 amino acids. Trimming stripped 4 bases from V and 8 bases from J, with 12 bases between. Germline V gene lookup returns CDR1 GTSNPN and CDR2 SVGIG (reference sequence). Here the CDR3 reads CAWTPSSDSPLHF. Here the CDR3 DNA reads TGTGCCTGGACCCCCAGTAGCGATTCACCCCTCCACTTT.

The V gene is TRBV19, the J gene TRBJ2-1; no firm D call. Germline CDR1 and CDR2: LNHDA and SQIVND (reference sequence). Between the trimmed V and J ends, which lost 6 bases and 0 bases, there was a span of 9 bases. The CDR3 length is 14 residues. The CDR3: CASSPTGSYNEQFF. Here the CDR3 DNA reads TGTGCCAGTAGCCCGACGGGCTCCTACAATGAGCAGTTCTTC.

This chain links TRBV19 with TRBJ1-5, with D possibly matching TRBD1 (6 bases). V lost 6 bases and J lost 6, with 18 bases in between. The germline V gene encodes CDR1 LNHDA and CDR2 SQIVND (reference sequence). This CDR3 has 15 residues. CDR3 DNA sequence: TGTGCCAGTAGGCGAGGGGGGGAAGGGGGTCAGCCCCAGCATTTT. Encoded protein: CASRRGGEGGQPQHF.

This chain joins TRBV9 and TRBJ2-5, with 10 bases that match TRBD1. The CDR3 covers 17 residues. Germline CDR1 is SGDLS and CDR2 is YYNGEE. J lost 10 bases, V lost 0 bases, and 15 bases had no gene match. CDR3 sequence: CASSVDGSGQGVGGQYF. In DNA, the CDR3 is TGTGCCAGCAGCGTAGACGGTTCTGGACAGGGGGTAGGGGGCCAGTACTTC. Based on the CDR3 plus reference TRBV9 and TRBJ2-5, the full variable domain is DSGVTQTPKHLITATGQRVTLRCSPRSGDLSVYWYQQSLDQGLQFLIQYYNGEERAKGNILERFSAQQFPDLHSELNLSSLELGDSALYFCASSVDGSGQGVGGQYFGPGTRLLVL.

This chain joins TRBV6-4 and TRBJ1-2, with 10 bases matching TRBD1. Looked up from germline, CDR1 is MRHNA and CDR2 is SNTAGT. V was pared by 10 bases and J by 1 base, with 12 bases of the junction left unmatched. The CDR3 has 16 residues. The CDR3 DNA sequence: TGTGCCACCTCCTTGGTACGGGACAGGGGTAACTATGGCTACACCTTC. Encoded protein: CATSLVRDRGNYGYTF.

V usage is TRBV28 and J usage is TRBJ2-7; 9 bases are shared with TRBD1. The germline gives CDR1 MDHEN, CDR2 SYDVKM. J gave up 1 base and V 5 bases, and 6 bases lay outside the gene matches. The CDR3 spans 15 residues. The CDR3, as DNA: TGTGCCAGCAGTACCCCCGGGACAGGGTCCTACGAGCAGTACTTC. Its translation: CASSTPGTGSYEQYF.

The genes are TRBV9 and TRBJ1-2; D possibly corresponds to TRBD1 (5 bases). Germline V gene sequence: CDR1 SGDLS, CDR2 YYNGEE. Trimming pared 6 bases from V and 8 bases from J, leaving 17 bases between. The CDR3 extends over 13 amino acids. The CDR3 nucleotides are TGTGCCAGCAATCTGGGGGGTGAGGGCGGCTACACCTTC. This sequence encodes CASNLGGEGGYTF.

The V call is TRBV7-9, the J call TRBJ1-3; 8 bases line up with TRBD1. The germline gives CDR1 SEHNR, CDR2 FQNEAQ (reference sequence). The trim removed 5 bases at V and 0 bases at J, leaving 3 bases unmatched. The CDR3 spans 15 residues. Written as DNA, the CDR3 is TGTGCCAGCAGCCCGGACAGGGTCTCTGGAAACACCATATATTTT. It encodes CASSPDRVSGNTIYF.

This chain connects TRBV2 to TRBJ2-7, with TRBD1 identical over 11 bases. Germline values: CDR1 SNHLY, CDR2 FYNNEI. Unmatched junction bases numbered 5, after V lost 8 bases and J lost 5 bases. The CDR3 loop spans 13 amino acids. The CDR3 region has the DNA TGTGCCAGCCATACGGGACAGGGGGACGAGCAGTACTTC. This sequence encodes CASHTGQGDEQYF. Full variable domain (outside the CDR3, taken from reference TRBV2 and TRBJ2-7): EPEVTQTPSHQVTQMGQEVILRCVPISNHLYFYWYRQILGQKVEFLVSFYNNEISEKSEIFDDQFSVERPDGSNFTLKIRSTKLEDSAMYFCASHTGQGDEQYFGPGTRLTVT.

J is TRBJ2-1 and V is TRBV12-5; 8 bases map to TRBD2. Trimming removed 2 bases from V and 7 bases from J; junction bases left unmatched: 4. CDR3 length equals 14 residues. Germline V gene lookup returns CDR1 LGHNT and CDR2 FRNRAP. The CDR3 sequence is CASGLSGGGNEQFF. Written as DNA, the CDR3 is TGTGCTAGTGGTTTGAGCGGGGGCGGGAATGAGCAGTTCTTC.

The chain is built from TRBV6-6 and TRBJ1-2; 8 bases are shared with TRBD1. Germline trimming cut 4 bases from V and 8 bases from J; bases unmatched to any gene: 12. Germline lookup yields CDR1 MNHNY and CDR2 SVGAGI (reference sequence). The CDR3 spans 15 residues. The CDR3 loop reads CASSSRDRPIGGYTF. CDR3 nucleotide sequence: TGTGCCAGCAGTTCAAGGGACAGGCCTATTGGGGGCTACACCTTC.

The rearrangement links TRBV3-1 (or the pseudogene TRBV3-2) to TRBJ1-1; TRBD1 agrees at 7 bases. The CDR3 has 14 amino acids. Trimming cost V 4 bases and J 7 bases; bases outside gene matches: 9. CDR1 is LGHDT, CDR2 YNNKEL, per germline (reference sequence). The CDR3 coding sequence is TGTGCCAGCAGCCCACAGGGGAAATGGGGTGAAGCTTTCTTT. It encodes CASSPQGKWGEAFF.

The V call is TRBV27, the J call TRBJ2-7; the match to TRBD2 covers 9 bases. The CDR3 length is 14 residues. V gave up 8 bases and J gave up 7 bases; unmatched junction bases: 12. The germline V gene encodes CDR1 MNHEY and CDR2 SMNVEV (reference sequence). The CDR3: CASLPRGGRGEQYF. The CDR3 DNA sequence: TGTGCCAGCCTCCCGCGGGGGGGGCGGGGGGAGCAGTACTTC.

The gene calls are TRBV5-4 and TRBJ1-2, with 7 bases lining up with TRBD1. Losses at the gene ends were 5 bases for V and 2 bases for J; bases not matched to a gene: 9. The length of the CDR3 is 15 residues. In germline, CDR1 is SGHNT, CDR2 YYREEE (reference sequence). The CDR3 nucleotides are TGTGCCAGCAGGAACGAACGACAGGGCAACTATGGCTACACCTTC. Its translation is CASRNERQGNYGYTF.

CDR3 protein: CSASREVAKNIQYF. The CDR3 DNA sequence: TGCAGTGCTAGTAGGGAGGTAGCCAAAAACATTCAGTACTTC. The chain combines TRBV20-1 with TRBJ2-4, with D possibly TRBD2 on 6 matching bases. The CDR3 has 14 residues. Trimming left V 3 bases short and J 0 bases short, with 9 bases between. Germline CDR1 DFQATT, CDR2 SNEGSKA (reference sequence).